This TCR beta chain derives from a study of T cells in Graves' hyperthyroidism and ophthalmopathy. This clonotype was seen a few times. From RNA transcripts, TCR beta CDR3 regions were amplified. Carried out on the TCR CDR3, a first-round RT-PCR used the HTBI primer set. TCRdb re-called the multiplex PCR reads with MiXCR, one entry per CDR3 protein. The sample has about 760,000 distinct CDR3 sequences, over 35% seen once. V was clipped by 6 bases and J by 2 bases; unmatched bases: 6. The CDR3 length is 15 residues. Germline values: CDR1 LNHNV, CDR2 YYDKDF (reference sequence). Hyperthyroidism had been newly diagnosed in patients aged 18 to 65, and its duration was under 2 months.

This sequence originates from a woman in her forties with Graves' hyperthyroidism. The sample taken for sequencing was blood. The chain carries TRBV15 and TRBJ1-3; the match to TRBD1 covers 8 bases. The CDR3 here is CATSFGQGAGNTIYF. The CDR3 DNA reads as TGTGCCACCAGTTTCGGACAGGGTGCTGGAAACACCATATATTTT.